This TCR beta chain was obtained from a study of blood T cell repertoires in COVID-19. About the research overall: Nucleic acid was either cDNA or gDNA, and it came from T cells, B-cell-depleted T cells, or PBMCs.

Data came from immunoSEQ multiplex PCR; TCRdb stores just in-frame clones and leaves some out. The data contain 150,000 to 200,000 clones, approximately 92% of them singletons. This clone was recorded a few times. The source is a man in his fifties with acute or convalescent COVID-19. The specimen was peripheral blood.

The CDR3 sequence: CASSSIVNTEAFF. CDR3 sequence (DNA): TGTGCCAGCAGCTCTATCGTGAACACTGAAGCTTTCTTT. This chain links TRBV12-3 or TRBV12-4 with TRBJ1-1; the D is unclear. V lost 6 bases and J 0 bases, leaving 8 bases between the germline ends. The CDR3 sequence is 13 residues long.